This TCR beta chain came from a study of blood T cell repertoires in COVID-19. Study information: Acute and convalescent COVID-19 samples came from the United States, Italy and Spain. From T cells, B-cell-depleted T cells, or PBMCs came the material, which was cDNA or gDNA.

The CDR3 consists of 15 residues. CDR1 is LGHDT and CDR2 is YNNKEL in the germline V gene (reference sequence). The V gene end was trimmed by 5 bases and the J gene end by 6 bases; junction bases not matched to a gene: 10. The assay was immunoSEQ multiplex PCR, and TCRdb's table has in-frame clones only and misses some. The sample records 280,000 or so clones, 90% being singletons. V and J are TRBV3-1 (or the pseudogene TRBV3-2) and TRBJ2-1; 7 positions match TRBD2. The sequenced sample was PBMCs or T cells enriched from blood (not recorded which). The receptor comes from a woman aged 18 to 35 with acute COVID-19. This CDR3 is CASSSPGRDGNEQFF. CDR3 in DNA: TGTGCCAGCAGCTCCCCGGGGAGGGACGGCAATGAGCAGTTCTTC.